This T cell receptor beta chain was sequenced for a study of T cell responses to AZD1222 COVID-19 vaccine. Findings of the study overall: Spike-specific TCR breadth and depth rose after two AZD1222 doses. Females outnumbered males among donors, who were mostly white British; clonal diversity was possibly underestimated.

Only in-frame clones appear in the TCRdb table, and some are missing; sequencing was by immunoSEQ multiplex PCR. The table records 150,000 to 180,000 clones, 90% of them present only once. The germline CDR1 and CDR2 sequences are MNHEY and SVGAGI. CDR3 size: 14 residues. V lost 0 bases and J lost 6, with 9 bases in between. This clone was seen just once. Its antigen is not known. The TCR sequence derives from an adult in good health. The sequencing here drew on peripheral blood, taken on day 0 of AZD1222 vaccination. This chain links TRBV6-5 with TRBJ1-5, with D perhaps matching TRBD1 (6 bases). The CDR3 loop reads CASSYSRGLQPQHF. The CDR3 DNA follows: TGTGCCAGCAGTTACTCGCGGGGGCTTCAGCCCCAGCATTTT.